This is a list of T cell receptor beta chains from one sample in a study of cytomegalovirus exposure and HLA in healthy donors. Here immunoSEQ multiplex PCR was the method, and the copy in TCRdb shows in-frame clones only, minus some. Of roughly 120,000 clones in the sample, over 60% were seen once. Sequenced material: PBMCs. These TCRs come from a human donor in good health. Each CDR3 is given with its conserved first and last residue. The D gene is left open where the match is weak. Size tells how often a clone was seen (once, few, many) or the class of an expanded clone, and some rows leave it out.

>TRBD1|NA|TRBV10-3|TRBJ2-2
TGTGCCATCAGTGAGTCTAACAGGGGACGGACCGGGGAGCTGTTTTTT
CAISESNRGRTGELFF
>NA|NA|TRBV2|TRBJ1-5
TGTGCCAGCAGTGAAGAACGGGGGACCGGTGAGCCCCAGCATTTT
CASSEERGTGEPQHF
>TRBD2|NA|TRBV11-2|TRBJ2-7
TGTGCCAGCAGCTTAGTTGGGACTAACCCCTACGAGCAGTACTTC
CASSLVGTNPYEQYF
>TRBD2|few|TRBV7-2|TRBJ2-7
TGTGCCAGCAGCTCCCTAGCGGGAGGGGTCTACGAGCAGTACTTC
CASSSLAGGVYEQYF
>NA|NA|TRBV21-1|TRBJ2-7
TGTGCCAGCAGCAACGGGACTAGCGGGAGGTTACTCTACGAGCAGTACTTC
CASSNGTSGRLLYEQYF
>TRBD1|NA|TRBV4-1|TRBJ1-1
TGCGCCAGCAGCCAGCCTTGGACAGGGAAGAACACTGAAGCTTTCTTT
CASSQPWTGKNTEAFF
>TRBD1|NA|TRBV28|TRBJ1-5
TGTGCCAGCAGTTTTAGGGACAGGGTGGTTCAGCCCCAGCATTTT
CASSFRDRVVQPQHF
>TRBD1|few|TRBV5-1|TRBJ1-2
TGCGCCAGCAGCGGAGGGACAGGGTATGGCTATGGCTACACCTTC
CASSGGTGYGYGYTF
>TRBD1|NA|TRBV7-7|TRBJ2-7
TGTGCCAGCAGCTTAGGACAGGGCGGCTCCTACGAGCAGTACTTC
CASSLGQGGSYEQYF
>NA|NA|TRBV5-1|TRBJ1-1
TGCGCCAGCAGCTTGAACCCAGGGCAGAACACTGAAGCTTTCTTT
CASSLNPGQNTEAFF
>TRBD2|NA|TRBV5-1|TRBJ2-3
TGCGCCAGCAGCTTGGCGGTAGCGGGAGGCTCCACAGATACGCAGTATTTT
CASSLAVAGGSTDTQYF
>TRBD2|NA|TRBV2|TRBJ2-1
TGTGCCAGCAGCCCGGGGCTAGCGGGAGTAATTGAGCAGTTCTTC
CASSPGLAGVIEQFF
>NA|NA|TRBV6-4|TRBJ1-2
TGTGCCAGCAGTGACTCCGGACAGCCCGTTGGCTACACCTTC
CASSDSGQPVGYTF